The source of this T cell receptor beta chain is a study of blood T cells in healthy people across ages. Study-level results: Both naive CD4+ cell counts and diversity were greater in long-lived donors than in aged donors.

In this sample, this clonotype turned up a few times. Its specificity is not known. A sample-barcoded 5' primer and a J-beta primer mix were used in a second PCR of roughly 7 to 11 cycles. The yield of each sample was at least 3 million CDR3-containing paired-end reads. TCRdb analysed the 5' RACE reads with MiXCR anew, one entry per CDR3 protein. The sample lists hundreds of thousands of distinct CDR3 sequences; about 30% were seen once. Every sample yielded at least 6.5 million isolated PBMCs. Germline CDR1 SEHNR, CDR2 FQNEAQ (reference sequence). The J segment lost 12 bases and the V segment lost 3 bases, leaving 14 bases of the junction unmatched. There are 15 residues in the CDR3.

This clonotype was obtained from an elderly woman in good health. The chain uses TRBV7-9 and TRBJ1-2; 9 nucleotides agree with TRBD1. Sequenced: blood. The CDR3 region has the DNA TGTGCCAGCAGCTTGGACAGGGGAGGAGATAGGGGCCACACCTTC. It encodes CASSLDRGGDRGHTF.